Below are 32 T cell receptor beta chains sequenced from a single sample in a study of cytomegalovirus exposure and HLA in healthy donors (dated by TCRdb to about 2017). Libraries were prepared through the immunoSEQ multiplex PCR assay. A mixture of 60 forward primers for TCR Vbeta segments and 13 reverse primers for TCR Jbeta segments was used in the multiplex PCR. TCRdb mirrors the immuneACCESS table, restricted to in-frame sequences. Some clones are absent from its copies; in checked studies, under half trace to an unresolved V gene, and the reason for the others is unknown. The sample includes roughly 150,000 clones, with roughly 70% observed a single time. 2.5% to 3.5% of the sample is taken by the ten largest. Sequences were obtained from PBMCs. All receptors come from a woman in her forties or fifties in good health and CMV-seropositive.

This chain links TRBV30 with TRBJ1-1, with D possibly TRBD1 on 6 matching bases. CDR1 is GTSNPN and CDR2 is SVGIG in the germline V gene (reference sequence). The CDR3 length is 13 residues. With 6 bases removed from V and 1 base from J, the gap between germline ends came to 12 bases. Here the CDR3 reads CACNRVTNTEAFF. The CDR3, as DNA: TGTGCCTGCAACAGGGTCACGAACACTGAAGCTTTCTTT.

The genes are TRBV2 and TRBJ2-7; D possibly corresponds to TRBD2 (5 bases). With 7 bases removed from V and 7 bases from J, the gap between germline ends came to 17 bases. The CDR3 spans 13 residues. Germline assignment: CDR1 SNHLY and CDR2 FYNNEI. The CDR3 protein is CASMREYEMEQYF. CDR3 sequence (DNA): TGTGCCAGCATGAGGGAATACGAAATGGAGCAGTACTTC.

The J gene is TRBJ1-6, the V gene TRBV4-2; TRBD1 agrees at 10 bases. V lost 1 base, J lost 5 bases, and 5 bases stayed unmatched. Germline CDR1 and CDR2: LGHNA and YNFKEQ. The CDR3 consists of 17 residues. Here the CDR3 reads CASSQGQGAGDNSPLHF. The CDR3 DNA is TGTGCCAGCAGCCAAGGACAGGGGGCAGGGGATAATTCACCCCTCCACTTT.

The chain has TRBV12-5 and TRBJ2-5; 9 nucleotides line up with TRBD1. Germline V gene data show CDR1 as LGHNT and CDR2 as FRNRAP. V shed 6 bases and J 5 bases; nucleotides not matched to a gene: 7. The CDR3 spans 14 residues. In DNA, the CDR3 is TGTGCTAGTGGGGGGGGACAGGGTGTCGAGACCCAGTACTTC. This gives the protein CASGGGQGVETQYF.

This chain connects TRBV4-1 to TRBJ2-5, with 9 positions matching TRBD2. Germline V lookup: CDR1 MGHRA, CDR2 YSYEKL. The CDR3 runs 19 residues. J lost 5 bases, V lost 2 bases, and 18 bases had no gene match. The CDR3 DNA sequence: TGCGCCAGCAGCCAAAAGGGCCCCGCGGGCGGGGGGGCCCGGGAGACCCAGTACTTC. This codes for CASSQKGPAGGGARETQYF.

The genes are TRBV19 and TRBJ1-2; weak D call: TRBD1 (6 bases). There are 13 residues in the CDR3. Germline lookup yields CDR1 LNHDA and CDR2 SQIVND (reference sequence). The V end was cut by 6 bases, the J end by 4 bases, with 12 bases between. The CDR3 is CASRAGVGYGYTF. The CDR3 nucleotides read TGTGCCAGTAGGGCAGGGGTTGGCTATGGCTACACCTTC.

This chain uses TRBV4-1 with TRBJ2-4; D gene uncertain. CDR3 length: 15 residues. Germline CDR1 MGHRA, CDR2 YSYEKL. Trimming removed 1 base from V and 3 bases from J, with 10 bases in between. The CDR3 sequence is CASSQAPGVKNIQYF. Here the CDR3 DNA reads TGCGCCAGCAGCCAAGCCCCCGGAGTCAAAAACATTCAGTACTTC.

As to this clone: Other nucleotide sequences from this sample produce the same CDR3. CDR3 residues: CASSSPSGQRANYGYTF. CDR3 nucleotides: TGTGCCAGCAGCTCACCTTCTGGACAGAGAGCTAACTATGGCTACACCTTC. The rearrangement links TRBV7-8 to TRBJ1-2; D might be TRBD1 (6 bases). Germline V CDR1 and CDR2: SGHVS, FQNEAQ. Trimming took 4 bases from V and 0 from J, leaving 18 bases between them. The length of the CDR3 is 17 residues.

This rearrangement joins TRBV5-6 to TRBJ1-5; 9 positions match TRBD1. J lost 4 bases, V lost 4 bases, and 6 bases had no gene match. This CDR3 region has 15 residues. The germline V gene encodes CDR1 SGHDT and CDR2 YYEEEE. DNA of the CDR3: TGTGCCAGCAGCAGAGGGACAGGGTGGAATCAGCCCCAGCATTTT. This codes for CASSRGTGWNQPQHF.

J is TRBJ2-3 and V is TRBV6-1; D not resolved. V gave up 4 bases and J gave up 6 bases, with 8 bases separating them. The CDR3 is made up of 12 amino acids. The V gene's germline CDR1 is MNHNS and CDR2 SASEGT. CDR3 amino acids: CASSAFRDTQYF. In DNA form, the CDR3 reads TGTGCCAGCAGTGCTTTTCGGGATACGCAGTATTTT.

This clone was found a few times. The junction shows a germline mismatch at one end, possibly a read error. Additional DNA sequences in this sample encode the identical CDR3. This chain connects TRBV6-6 to TRBJ1-1; tentative D call: TRBD1 (6 bases). The CDR3 has 16 residues. The V gene's germline CDR1 is MNHNY and CDR2 SVGAGI (reference sequence). CDR3 amino acids: CASSFPGGAGNTEAFF. The CDR3 DNA follows: TGTGCCAGCAGTTTCCCTGGGGGGGCCGGGAACACTGAAGCTTTTTTT.

The V gene is TRBV7-8, the J gene TRBJ1-1, with D possibly being TRBD1 (6 bases). CDR1 and CDR2 (germline): SGHVS, FQNEAQ. The CDR3 totals 14 residues. Trimming pared 2 bases from V and 1 base from J, leaving 8 bases between. The CDR3 region is CASSLQGQNTEAFF. The CDR3 nucleotides read TGTGCCAGCAGCTTACAGGGGCAGAACACTGAAGCTTTCTTT.

This sequence joins TRBV18 and TRBJ2-1; D might be TRBD2 (5 bases). Germline V gene data show CDR1 as KGHSH and CDR2 as LQKENI. The CDR3 consists of 15 residues. Trimming cost V 2 bases and J 2 bases, with 10 bases left between them. This CDR3 is CASSPGRGTYNEQFF. The DNA for the CDR3 is TGTGCCAGCTCACCAGGGCGAGGGACCTACAATGAGCAGTTCTTC.

V and J are TRBV6-4 and TRBJ1-5; 9 bases fit TRBD1. The CDR3 contains 15 residues. Unmatched junction bases numbered 9, after V lost 6 bases and J lost 6 bases. Germline values: CDR1 MRHNA, CDR2 SNTAGT. The CDR3 region has the DNA TGTGCCAGCAGCCCCGGGACAGGGAAGGGTCAGCCCCAGCATTTT. This translates into CASSPGTGKGQPQHF.

This chain links TRBV7-6 with TRBJ1-4, with TRBD1 matching 10 bases. Trimming removed 7 bases from V and 6 bases from J; junction bases left unmatched: 8. Germline V gives CDR1 SGHVS, CDR2 FNYEAQ. This CDR3 contains 15 residues. For the CDR3, the DNA is TGTGCCAGCACCCCCCGGGACAGGGGTTATGAAAAACTGTTTTTT. Translating it yields CASTPRDRGYEKLFF.

In regard to this clone: The same CDR3 is also encoded by other DNA sequences in this sample. V and J are TRBV5-1 and TRBJ2-2; TRBD1 agrees at 8 bases. Germline values: CDR1 SGHRS, CDR2 YFSETQ. This CDR3 is built from 14 residues. V lost 4 bases and J lost 1; bases outside the gene matches: 0. CDR3 bases: TGCGCCAGCAGCGGGACAGGGAACACCGGGGAGCTGTTTTTT. Its protein is CASSGTGNTGELFF.

The V gene is TRBV6-5, the J gene TRBJ2-7; D unresolved. The V end was cut by 0 bases, the J end by 2 bases, with 14 bases between. CDR1 is MNHEY, CDR2 SVGAGI, per germline. This CDR3 contains 16 residues. The CDR3 loop is CASSYSMVGGTYEQYF. CDR3 bases: TGTGCCAGCAGTTACTCGATGGTCGGCGGTACCTACGAGCAGTACTTC.

The chain recombines TRBV27 with TRBJ1-5; possibly TRBD1 for D (6 bases). Germline V gene sequence: CDR1 MNHEY, CDR2 SMNVEV (reference sequence). The CDR3 has 13 amino acids. V was trimmed by 4 bases and J by 15 bases, leaving 19 bases between them. The CDR3 spells CASSSYQGPSLHF. In DNA form, the CDR3 reads TGTGCCAGCAGTTCCTACCAGGGGCCGTCGTTGCATTTT.

This rearrangement joins TRBV10-2 to TRBJ2-7; 9 nucleotides line up with TRBD1. The CDR3 sequence is 17 residues long. Germline lookup yields CDR1 WSHSY and CDR2 SAAADI. Unmatched junction bases numbered 8, after V lost 0 bases and J lost 2 bases. CDR3 region: CASSESGVGTGTYEQYF. The CDR3, as DNA: TGCGCCAGCAGTGAGTCGGGTGTAGGGACAGGGACCTACGAGCAGTACTTC.

J is TRBJ2-7 and V is TRBV5-1; D call uncertain. Trimming stripped 0 bases from V and 2 bases from J, with 9 bases between. The V gene's germline CDR1 is SGHRS and CDR2 YFSETQ. This CDR3 spans 14 amino acids. CDR3 sequence reads: CASSLVGFAYEQYF. The CDR3 DNA reads TGCGCCAGCAGCTTGGTTGGCTTCGCCTACGAGCAGTACTTC.

The rearrangement uses TRBV7-8 and TRBJ2-5; the D is unclear. The closer fit of TRBJ2-7 to the DNA end suggests the J call may be wrong. The CDR3 spans 11 residues. Germline CDR1 and CDR2: SGHVS and FQNEAQ. The CDR3 is CASSFLAEQYF. As DNA, the CDR3 is TGTGCCAGCAGCTTCCTTGCCGAGCAGTACTTC.

This chain connects TRBV4-2 to TRBJ1-5; D not certain. CDR1 is LGHNA, CDR2 YNFKEQ, per germline. Trimming stripped 1 base from V and 9 bases from J, with 16 bases between. CDR3 length equals 15 residues. This CDR3 reads CASSQVGEYARPQHF. The CDR3 bases are TGTGCCAGCAGCCAAGTAGGAGAATACGCTCGGCCCCAGCATTTT.

The chain couples TRBV19 to TRBJ2-3; 14 bases are a match to TRBD2. The J segment lost 0 bases and the V segment lost 2 bases, leaving 10 bases of the junction unmatched. The CDR3 extends over 20 amino acids. The V gene's germline CDR1 is LNHDA and CDR2 SQIVND (reference sequence). The CDR3 sequence is CASSIHRGLAGARSTDTQYF. The DNA of the CDR3 is TGTGCCAGTAGTATACATAGGGGACTAGCGGGGGCCCGAAGCACAGATACGCAGTATTTT.

The rearrangement uses TRBV2 and TRBJ2-1, with TRBD2 identical over 15 bases. Germline V gene lookup returns CDR1 SNHLY and CDR2 FYNNEI. The V gene end was trimmed by 6 bases and the J gene end by 0 bases; junction bases not matched to a gene: 6. The CDR3 consists of 18 residues. This CDR3 reads CASRGLAGGLASYNEQFF. CDR3 DNA sequence: TGTGCCAGCAGGGGACTAGCGGGGGGCTTGGCCTCCTACAATGAGCAGTTCTTC.

The chain is built from TRBV4-2 and TRBJ2-1; 8 bases line up with TRBD2. The CDR3 sequence is 17 residues long. With 1 base clipped from V and 7 bases from J, the junction kept 12 bases outside the gene matches. Germline CDR1 reads LGHNA; CDR2 reads YNFKEQ. CDR3 sequence reads: CASSQGSGRGGRNEQFF. In DNA, the CDR3 is TGTGCCAGCAGCCAAGGTAGCGGACGGGGGGGCCGGAATGAGCAGTTCTTC.

This rearrangement joins TRBV5-1 to TRBJ2-5; TRBD2 agrees at 13 bases. CDR1 and CDR2 from the germline V gene are SGHRS and YFSETQ. The CDR3 contains 16 residues. With 4 bases clipped from V and 1 base from J, the junction kept 4 bases outside the gene matches. CDR3 nucleotides: TGCGCCAGCAGCCTACGGACTAGCGGGAGCCAAGAGACCCAGTACTTC. Amino acids: CASSLRTSGSQETQYF.

The chain employs TRBV2 and TRBJ2-1; 8 bases match TRBD1. In germline, CDR1 is SNHLY, CDR2 FYNNEI. This CDR3 is 13 amino acids long. V was pared by 10 bases and J by 3 bases, with 5 bases of the junction left unmatched. CDR3 amino acids: CATRDRLYNEQFF. Written as DNA, the CDR3 is TGTGCCACCCGGGACAGGCTCTACAATGAGCAGTTCTTC.

The chain is built from TRBV5-4 and TRBJ2-7, with D possibly being TRBD1 (6 bases). Trimming took off 0 bases at V and 0 bases at J, with 10 bases between the two ends. The CDR3 has 15 amino acids. The germline CDR1 and CDR2 sequences are SGHNT and YYREEE (reference sequence). The CDR3 DNA is TGTGCCAGCAGCTTGGCACAGGGTTTCTCCTACGAGCAGTACTTC. This sequence encodes CASSLAQGFSYEQYF.

This chain connects TRBV10-3 to TRBJ1-2; TRBD1 matches at 8 bases. The CDR3 covers 14 residues. Germline lookup yields CDR1 ENHRY and CDR2 SYGVKD. The trim removed 6 bases at V and 8 bases at J, leaving 11 bases unmatched. The CDR3 sequence is CAISASGQGGGYTF. The CDR3, as DNA: TGTGCCATCAGCGCTTCTGGACAGGGCGGCGGCTACACCTTC.

J is TRBJ1-1 and V is TRBV29-1; 12 bases are shared with TRBD1. The germline gives CDR1 SQVTM, CDR2 ANQGSEA. This CDR3 has 15 residues. V lost 4 bases, J lost 4 bases, and 7 bases stayed unmatched. CDR3 in amino acids: CSVVGQGADVTEAFF. CDR3 bases: TGCAGCGTTGTGGGACAGGGGGCAGACGTCACTGAAGCTTTCTTT.

This clone was found once. The chain joins TRBV5-1 to TRBJ1-1; the match to TRBD1 covers 10 bases. V trimming: 5 bases; J trimming: 7 bases; junction bases outside the gene matches: 14. Germline V lookup: CDR1 SGHRS, CDR2 YFSETQ. This CDR3 has 16 amino acids. The CDR3 loop is CASSKGTGVLSYEAFF. CDR3 DNA: TGCGCCAGCAGTAAGGGGACAGGGGTTCTTTCTTATGAAGCTTTCTTT.

V gene TRBV2 combines with J gene TRBJ2-1; D is perhaps TRBD2 (5 bases). CDR1 is SNHLY, CDR2 FYNNEI, per germline. The ends were cut back, 2 bases at V and 10 bases at J, with 9 bases in the middle. This CDR3 has 12 amino acids. The CDR3 spells CASSEREREQFF. The CDR3, as DNA: TGTGCCAGCAGTGAACGGGAACGGGAGCAGTTCTTC.